The next 5 T cell receptor beta chains were all read from a single sample in a study of regulatory T cells in long-lasting Graves disease. Building the TCR beta libraries relied on iRepertoire HTBI primers, and CDR3 regions underwent Arm-PCR. TCRdb reprocessed the multiplex PCR reads with MiXCR, giving one entry per CDR3 protein. The sample shows roughly 420,000 distinct CDR3 sequences, 15% to 18% of them seen only once. Time point noted: newly diagnosed GD, antithyroid drugs for less than 3 months. The TCR library was made from RNA extracted from PBMCs. The specimen comprised peripheral blood mononuclear cells (PBMCs), sampled at new diagnosis, from a patient treated with antithyroid drugs. These receptors originate from a female donor with Graves disease.

This clonotype was recorded many times. The J gene is TRBJ1-1, the V gene TRBV12-3 or TRBV12-4, with D tentatively TRBD1 (5 bases). Between the trimmed V and J ends, which lost 9 bases and 5 bases, there was a span of 13 bases. This CDR3 is built from 12 residues. This chain's CDR3 is CASQEGLTEAFF. CDR3 DNA: TGTGCCAGTCAGGAGGGGTTAACTGAAGCTTTCTTT.

In its sample, this clonotype was seen many times. The genes are TRBV20-1 and TRBJ2-3; no clear D gene. The germline CDR1 and CDR2 sequences are DFQATT and SNEGSKA (reference sequence). V was clipped by 3 bases and J by 6 bases, with 16 bases between them. The CDR3 is 14 amino acids. The CDR3 DNA follows: TGCAGTGCTAGGCCTTTGTATGGAGCGGATACGCAGTATTTT. It is translated as CSARPLYGADTQYF.

This chain joins TRBV24-1 and TRBJ2-7, with 14 bases matching TRBD2. CDR3 length equals 15 residues. From germline, CDR1 is KGHDR and CDR2 SFDVKD. J lost 7 bases, V lost 9 bases, and 10 bases had no gene match. CDR3 in DNA: TGTGCCACCTCATCCGGGACTAGCGGGAGTAAAGAGCAGTACTTC. Its protein product is CATSSGTSGSKEQYF.

The sample holds many counts of this clonotype. A read error may account for a junction end that differs from germline. The J gene is TRBJ2-7, the V gene TRBV11-2; the D gene is possibly TRBD2 (6 bases). Germline V gives CDR1 SGHAT, CDR2 FQNNGV. The CDR3 contains 18 residues. Written as DNA, the CDR3 is TGTACCAGCAGCTTCGTGGTGAGGCGGGGAAGCACCGACTACGAGCAGTACTTC. Translating gives CTSSFVVRRGSTDYEQYF.

This clonotype was recorded many times. This chain connects TRBV4-1 to TRBJ2-7; tentatively, D is TRBD1 (5 bases). Germline lookup yields CDR1 MGHRA and CDR2 YSYEKL. The CDR3 contains 14 residues. V lost 4 bases and J 3 bases, leaving 13 bases between the germline ends. The CDR3 sequence: CASSRKTDYYEQYF. CDR3 DNA: TGCGCCAGCAGCCGCAAGACAGATTACTACGAGCAGTACTTC.